The 18 T cell receptor beta chains below were found in one sample sequenced in a study of beta chain features in type 1 diabetes. Since all of the isolated RNA was reverse transcribed, expressed TCRB transcripts were what got sequenced. The assay was immunoSEQ multiplex PCR, and TCRdb's table has in-frame clones only and misses some. This repertoire shows hundreds of thousands of clones, 14% found once; its top ten account for roughly 0.035%. The sequenced material came from naive CD4+ T cells from blood. These TCRs come from a man younger than 45 in good health.

This clone was observed a few times. The chain is built from TRBV9 and TRBJ2-3; D possibly corresponds to TRBD1 (6 bases). The CDR3 has 13 residues. V lost 0 bases and J lost 6, with 8 bases in between. Germline V gene lookup returns CDR1 SGDLS and CDR2 YYNGEE. CDR3 coding DNA: TGTGCCAGCAGCGTAGGTGGGGGCGATACGCAGTATTTT. Its protein product is CASSVGGGDTQYF.

The chain links TRBV7-3 to TRBJ2-1; 7 positions match TRBD2. CDR3 length: 13 residues. Looked up from germline, CDR1 is SGHTA and CDR2 is FQGTGA. V shed 3 bases and J 4 bases; nucleotides not matched to a gene: 0. DNA of the CDR3: TGTGCCAGCAGCTTGCGGGGGTACAATGAGCAGTTCTTC. Translation gives CASSLRGYNEQFF.

The V call is TRBV14, the J call TRBJ2-2; the D is unclear. CDR1 and CDR2 (germline): SGHDN, FVKESK. The CDR3 is 14 amino acids. V gave up 1 base and J gave up 4 bases, with 7 bases separating them. In DNA form, the CDR3 reads TGTGCCAGCAGCCAAGTCCGACGCACCGGGGAGCTGTTTTTT. It is translated as CASSQVRRTGELFF.

This clone showed up just once. V and J are TRBV5-8 and TRBJ2-7; 9 bases match TRBD2. There are 14 residues in the CDR3. The J segment lost 6 bases and the V segment lost 4 bases, leaving 8 bases of the junction unmatched. Germline V gene sequence: CDR1 SGHTS, CDR2 YDEGEE. The CDR3 region is CASSAGGTTSEQYF. CDR3 DNA: TGTGCCAGCAGCGCGGGAGGGACGACGTCCGAGCAGTACTTC.

Of note for this clone: The same CDR3 can be traced to other DNA sequences in this sample. The chain combines TRBV10-3 with TRBJ2-3; TRBD2 matches at 9 bases. Germline CDR1 ENHRY, CDR2 SYGVKD. This CDR3 region has 15 residues. V lost 3 bases and J lost 3; bases outside the gene matches: 4. The CDR3 DNA sequence: TGTGCCATCAGTGAAGGGCTAGCGGGGACAGATACGCAGTATTTT. The encoded protein is CAISEGLAGTDTQYF.

The chain has TRBV9 and TRBJ1-2, with a possible D match to TRBD1 (5 bases). This CDR3 has 15 amino acids. Trimming pared 4 bases from V and 7 bases from J, leaving 20 bases between. Germline-derived CDR1 and CDR2 are SGDLS and YYNGEE. The CDR3 loop is CASSPRPATGGGYTF. The CDR3 DNA is TGTGCCAGCAGCCCACGACCCGCGACTGGGGGTGGCTACACCTTC.

In its sample, this clone was seen a few times. This sequence joins TRBV4-3 and TRBJ2-1; D is possibly TRBD2 (5 bases). The germline CDR1 and CDR2 sequences are LGHNA and YSLEER. V was trimmed by 6 bases and J by 9 bases, leaving 15 bases between them. The CDR3 is made up of 13 amino acids. The CDR3 loop is CASRAIGGREQFF. As DNA, the CDR3 is TGCGCCAGCAGGGCGATCGGCGGGCGTGAGCAGTTCTTC.

This clone showed up just a few times. For the CDR3, the DNA is TGTGCCAGCAGCCAAAAATACAGGGGGACTAATGAAAAACTGTTTTTT. Its protein product is CASSQKYRGTNEKLFF. This chain connects TRBV7-6 to TRBJ1-4; 8 nucleotides align to TRBD1. Germline CDR1 reads SGHVS; CDR2 reads FNYEAQ. V lost 5 bases, J lost 2 bases, and 7 bases stayed unmatched. The CDR3 totals 16 residues.

This clone has a handful of counts. This chain joins TRBV25-1 and TRBJ2-7; D remains ambiguous. The CDR3 has 11 residues. CDR1 is MGHDK and CDR2 is SYGVNS in the germline V gene. V lost 4 bases to trimming and J lost 3 bases, with 4 bases between them. In nucleotides, the CDR3 is TGTGCCAGCAGTGCATTCTACGAGCAGTACTTC. Translated: CASSAFYEQYF.

This sequence joins TRBV11-1 and TRBJ2-7; D is undetermined. Trimming took 0 bases from V and 0 from J, leaving 3 bases between them. Per the germline V gene, CDR1 is SGHAT and CDR2 is FQDESV (reference sequence). This CDR3 is 13 amino acids long. Here the CDR3 reads CASSLAPSYEQYV. CDR3 coding DNA: TGTGCCAGCAGCTTAGCGCCCTCCTACGAGCAGTACGTC.

This clone has a handful of counts. CDR3 sequence (DNA): TGTGCCAGCAGTTTAACGCTAGCGGGAGGAGAGCAGTACGTC. Residues: CASSLTLAGGEQYV. This chain uses TRBV27 with TRBJ2-7, with 11 positions matching TRBD2. Germline V gene sequence: CDR1 MNHEY, CDR2 SMNVEV (reference sequence). CDR3 size: 14 residues. Trimming at V came to 2 bases and at J to 7 bases, leaving 4 bases not matched to a gene.

The chain joins TRBV6-5 to TRBJ2-7; D is unclear. V was pared by 6 bases and J by 5 bases, with 11 bases between. This CDR3 is 12 amino acids long. Germline V lookup: CDR1 MNHEY, CDR2 SVGAGI. This CDR3 is CASSRAPDEQYF. In nucleotides, the CDR3 is TGTGCCAGCAGCCGGGCCCCCGACGAGCAGTACTTC.

The genes are TRBV9 and TRBJ2-2; D might be TRBD1 (6 bases). This CDR3 spans 15 amino acids. Trimming stripped 1 base from V and 0 bases from J, with 7 bases between. Germline V CDR1 and CDR2: SGDLS, YYNGEE. In DNA, the CDR3 is TGTGCCAGCAGCGTAAAGGGGGCGAACACCGGGGAGCTGTTTTTT. It translates to CASSVKGANTGELFF.

This clone was found a few times. J is TRBJ2-1 and V is TRBV6-5, with D possibly matching TRBD1 (5 bases). Trimming took off 10 bases at V and 0 bases at J, with 13 bases between the two ends. Germline V gene sequence: CDR1 MNHEY, CDR2 SVGAGI. This CDR3 has 14 residues. CDR3 nucleotide sequence: TGTGCCACCAGGGCCCCCGGCTCCTACAATGAGCAGTTCTTC. This gives the protein CATRAPGSYNEQFF.

This clone was observed at least ten times. The V gene is TRBV13, the J gene TRBJ2-7, with 8 positions matching TRBD1. The trim removed 3 bases at V and 4 bases at J, leaving 11 bases unmatched. The CDR3 covers 16 residues. Germline CDR1 is PRHDT and CDR2 is FYEKMQ (reference sequence). The CDR3 region has the DNA TGTGCCAGCAGCTTCCAGACGGGACAGGTGGAGTACGAGCAGTACTTC. Translation: CASSFQTGQVEYEQYF.

The chain is built from TRBV25-1 and TRBJ2-2; TRBD2 matches at 13 bases. The CDR3 runs to 17 residues. CDR1 and CDR2 (germline): MGHDK, SYGVNS. The V and J ends lost 1 base and 6 bases, in that order; junction bases with no gene match: 5. This CDR3 reads CASSESRGLAGAGELFF. In nucleotides, the CDR3 is TGTGCCAGCAGTGAATCGAGAGGACTAGCGGGAGCCGGGGAGCTGTTTTTT.

The V and J genes are TRBV5-6 and TRBJ2-1; possible D gene TRBD2, 5 bases. Trimming stripped 4 bases from V and 6 bases from J, with 11 bases between. Looked up from germline, CDR1 is SGHDT and CDR2 is YYEEEE. The CDR3 has 13 amino acids. The CDR3 loop reads CASSLTRFNEQFF. The CDR3, as DNA: TGTGCCAGCAGCCTAACTAGGTTCAATGAGCAGTTCTTC.

A remark on this clone: This sample also contains other DNA sequences that code for the same CDR3. The chain recombines TRBV30 with TRBJ1-2; D perhaps matches TRBD1 (5 bases). Germline CDR1 and CDR2: GTSNPN and SVGIG (reference sequence). Trimming took 3 bases from V and 0 from J, leaving 8 bases between them. There are 13 residues in the CDR3. The CDR3 coding sequence is TGTGCCTGGAGCGACAGTGCTAACTATGGCTACACCTTC. It encodes CAWSDSANYGYTF. The full variable domain, in which reference TRBV30 and TRBJ1-2 provide the parts outside the CDR3, is SQTIHQWPATLVQPVGSPLSLECTVEGTSNPNLYWYRQAAGRGLQLLFYSVGIGQISSEVPQNLSASRPQDRQFILSSKKLLLSDSGFYLCAWSDSANYGYTFGSGTRLTVV.